The rows below give T cell receptor beta chains drawn from one sample of a study of T-cell memory formation after mild COVID-19. MiXCR, run by TCRdb on the 5' RACE reads, gives a single entry per CDR3 protein. The data contain hundreds of thousands of distinct CDR3 sequences, roughly 15% of them singletons. The specimen was PBMCs or a T cell subset sorted from them (not recorded which). The source is a man aged 18-30 years who had mild COVID-19 (a few samples of this study predate the infection). Cell type and time point are not known. Both conserved end residues are part of each CDR3. A D gene is named only where the DNA matches it firmly. Expanded clones are given a class, and other clones once, few, many or no size at all.

D gene: -
clone size: few
J gene: TRBJ2-3
V gene: TRBV4-2
CDR3 protein: CASSQDGENTQYF
CDR3 DNA: TGTGCCAGCAGCCAAGACGGGGAAAATACGCAGTATTTT

D gene: TRBD1
clone size: once
J gene: TRBJ2-7
V gene: TRBV6-1
CDR3 protein: CASSELGGQGIEQYF
CDR3 DNA: TGTGCCAGCAGTGAACTCGGGGGACAGGGGATCGAGCAGTACTTC

D gene: -
clone size: few
J gene: TRBJ2-1
V gene: TRBV12-3/TRBV12-4
CDR3 protein: CASSLALRWSGQNNEQFF
CDR3 DNA: TGTGCCAGCAGTTTAGCTTTAAGATGGTCGGGACAAAACAATGAGCAGTTCTTC

D gene: -
clone size: -
J gene: TRBJ2-1
V gene: TRBV18
CDR3 protein: CASSPLGGRQFF
CDR3 DNA: TGTGCCAGCTCACCCTTAGGGGGGCGGCAGTTCTTC

D gene: -
clone size: few
J gene: TRBJ2-3
V gene: TRBV9
CDR3 protein: CASSVAAVGWDTQYF
CDR3 DNA: TGTGCCAGCAGCGTAGCTGCGGTTGGCTGGGATACGCAGTATTTT

D gene: TRBD1
clone size: few
J gene: TRBJ1-3
V gene: TRBV28
CDR3 protein: CAIQPGQLSGNTIYF
CDR3 DNA: TGTGCCATCCAGCCGGGACAGCTTTCTGGAAACACCATATATTTT

D gene: -
clone size: few
J gene: TRBJ2-2
V gene: TRBV5-1
CDR3 protein: CATAVAGRNTGELFF
CDR3 DNA: TGCGCCACAGCGGTAGCAGGGCGGAACACCGGGGAGCTGTTTTTT

D gene: TRBD2
clone size: many
J gene: TRBJ2-1
V gene: TRBV5-6
CDR3 protein: CASRELAGGQSYNEQFF
CDR3 DNA: TGTGCCAGCAGAGAACTAGCGGGGGGGCAATCCTACAATGAGCAGTTCTTC

D gene: -
clone size: few
J gene: TRBJ2-7
V gene: TRBV20-1
CDR3 protein: CSAESILGGPTYEQYF
CDR3 DNA: TGCAGTGCTGAGTCCATCTTAGGGGGGCCAACCTACGAGCAGTACTTC

D gene: TRBD2
clone size: -
J gene: TRBJ2-3
V gene: TRBV20-1
CDR3 protein: CSARIAQAGADTQYF
CDR3 DNA: TGCAGTGCTAGGATTGCACAGGCGGGGGCAGATACGCAGTATTTT

D gene: -
clone size: -
J gene: TRBJ1-3
V gene: TRBV19
CDR3 protein: CASMAGAANHGNTIYF
CDR3 DNA: TGTGCCAGTATGGCGGGGGCAGCCAACCACGGAAACACCATATATTTT

D gene: TRBD1
clone size: few
J gene: TRBJ2-7
V gene: TRBV7-3
CDR3 protein: CASSLNSGGEQYF
CDR3 DNA: TGTGCCAGCAGCTTAAATTCAGGGGGCGAGCAGTACTTC

D gene: -
clone size: few
J gene: TRBJ2-3
V gene: TRBV2
CDR3 protein: CASRWQGVGTQYF
CDR3 DNA: TGTGCCAGCAGGTGGCAGGGAGTGGGTACGCAGTATTTT

D gene: TRBD1
clone size: many
J gene: TRBJ1-1
V gene: TRBV4-3
CDR3 protein: CASSQEEWDSLFEAFF
CDR3 DNA: TGCGCCAGCAGCCAAGAAGAGTGGGACAGCCTTTTCGAAGCTTTCTTT

D gene: -
clone size: few
J gene: TRBJ1-1
V gene: TRBV10-3
CDR3 protein: CAISESSGTNTEAFF
CDR3 DNA: TGTGCCATCAGTGAGTCGTCGGGGACGAACACTGAAGCTTTCTTT

D gene: -
clone size: -
J gene: TRBJ2-7
V gene: TRBV29-1
CDR3 protein: CSVGEGVAYEQYF
CDR3 DNA: TGCAGCGTTGGGGAGGGGGTTGCCTACGAGCAGTACTTC

D gene: -
clone size: few
J gene: TRBJ2-1
V gene: TRBV7-2
CDR3 protein: CASSSQPPTSSYNEQFF
CDR3 DNA: TGTGCCAGCAGCTCCCAACCCCCGACTAGCTCCTACAATGAGCAGTTCTTC

D gene: -
clone size: many
J gene: TRBJ2-1
V gene: TRBV14
CDR3 protein: CASSQGRGRTSSYNEQFF
CDR3 DNA: TGTGCCAGCAGCCAAGGGAGGGGACGTACCAGCTCCTACAATGAGCAGTTCTTC

D gene: -
clone size: -
J gene: TRBJ1-1
V gene: TRBV7-6
CDR3 protein: CASSLGPTPNTEAFF
CDR3 DNA: TGTGCCAGCAGCTTAGGCCCTACACCAAACACTGAAGCTTTCTTT

D gene: -
clone size: -
J gene: TRBJ1-4
V gene: TRBV5-1
CDR3 protein: CASSLGPLEKLFF
CDR3 DNA: TGCGCCAGCAGCCTGGGGCCCCTGGAAAAACTGTTTTTT

D gene: -
clone size: -
J gene: TRBJ1-2
V gene: TRBV7-9
CDR3 protein: CASSLGINNYGYTF
CDR3 DNA: TGTGCCAGCAGCTTAGGTATCAATAACTATGGCTACACCTTC

D gene: TRBD2
clone size: few
J gene: TRBJ2-3
V gene: TRBV3-1
CDR3 protein: CASSQLAGGGTDTQYF
CDR3 DNA: TGTGCCAGCAGCCAATTAGCGGGGGGGGGCACAGATACGCAGTATTTT

D gene: TRBD1
clone size: -
J gene: TRBJ1-4
V gene: TRBV5-5
CDR3 protein: CASSTNRGAKLFF
CDR3 DNA: TGTGCCAGCAGCACGAACAGGGGAGCAAAACTGTTTTTT

D gene: TRBD2
clone size: -
J gene: TRBJ2-5
V gene: TRBV12-3/TRBV12-4
CDR3 protein: CASSLGLALTQYF
CDR3 DNA: TGTGCCAGCAGTTTAGGACTAGCCCTAACCCAGTACTTC

D gene: TRBD1
clone size: few
J gene: TRBJ1-6
V gene: TRBV28
CDR3 protein: CASSPRTGVNSPLHF
CDR3 DNA: TGTGCCAGCAGTCCGAGGACAGGGGTGAATTCACCCCTCCACTTT

D gene: -
clone size: -
J gene: TRBJ1-1
V gene: TRBV7-9
CDR3 protein: CASSPWTANTEAFF
CDR3 DNA: TGTGCCAGCAGCCCCTGGACAGCGAACACTGAAGCTTTCTTT

D gene: -
clone size: many
J gene: TRBJ2-2
V gene: TRBV5-5
CDR3 protein: CASSRVFAVVLGELFF
CDR3 DNA: TGTGCCAGCAGCCGGGTTTTTGCAGTTGTGCTCGGGGAGCTGTTTTTT

D gene: TRBD2
clone size: many
J gene: TRBJ2-1
V gene: TRBV7-9
CDR3 protein: CASPSGEGNEQFF
CDR3 DNA: TGTGCCAGCCCCTCGGGGGAGGGCAATGAGCAGTTCTTC

D gene: -
clone size: -
J gene: TRBJ2-7
V gene: TRBV27
CDR3 protein: CASSFRGSYEQYF
CDR3 DNA: TGTGCCAGCAGTTTCCGGGGCTCCTACGAGCAGTACTTC

D gene: -
clone size: few
J gene: TRBJ1-4
V gene: TRBV11-2
CDR3 protein: CASSTIGRGSAREKLFF
CDR3 DNA: TGTGCCAGCAGCACAATAGGGAGAGGCAGCGCCAGGGAAAAACTGTTTTTT

D gene: -
clone size: -
J gene: TRBJ1-3
V gene: TRBV7-2
CDR3 protein: CASSFYVSGNTIYF
CDR3 DNA: TGTGCCAGCAGCTTTTATGTTTCTGGAAACACCATATATTTT

D gene: TRBD2
clone size: few
J gene: TRBJ2-4
V gene: TRBV6-4
CDR3 protein: CASSDRVAGGPVRVAKNIQYF
CDR3 DNA: TGTGCCAGCAGTGATCGGGTAGCGGGGGGGCCGGTCCGAGTAGCCAAAAACATTCAGTACTTC

D gene: -
clone size: -
J gene: TRBJ2-1
V gene: TRBV6-2/TRBV6-3
CDR3 protein: CASSLTGGRYNEQFF
CDR3 DNA: TGTGCCAGCAGTTTAACGGGGGGCCGATACAATGAGCAGTTCTTC

D gene: TRBD2
clone size: few
J gene: TRBJ2-3
V gene: TRBV7-2
CDR3 protein: CASSLPTSGDTDTQYF
CDR3 DNA: TGTGCCAGCAGCCTACCGACTAGCGGGGACACAGATACGCAGTATTTT

D gene: -
clone size: -
J gene: TRBJ1-2
V gene: TRBV6-5
CDR3 protein: CASSSALRAGYTF
CDR3 DNA: TGTGCCAGCAGTTCCGCTCTCAGGGCCGGCTACACCTTC

D gene: TRBD1
clone size: many
J gene: TRBJ1-2
V gene: TRBV12-3/TRBV12-4
CDR3 protein: CASSFLDRVVYGYTF
CDR3 DNA: TGTGCCAGCAGTTTTTTGGACAGGGTCGTCTATGGCTACACCTTC

D gene: TRBD2
clone size: -
J gene: TRBJ2-2
V gene: TRBV4-1
CDR3 protein: CASSQDNSLGVVAGYTGELFF
CDR3 DNA: TGCGCCAGCAGCCAAGATAACAGTTTGGGTGTGGTAGCGGGGTACACCGGGGAGCTGTTTTTT

D gene: TRBD1
clone size: few
J gene: TRBJ1-1
V gene: TRBV20-1
CDR3 protein: CSAGTATNTEAFF
CDR3 DNA: TGCAGTGCGGGGACAGCTACGAACACTGAAGCTTTCTTT

D gene: -
clone size: many
J gene: TRBJ2-3
V gene: TRBV11-2
CDR3 protein: CASSPYGTDTQYF
CDR3 DNA: TGTGCCAGCAGCCCCTACGGCACAGATACGCAGTATTTT

D gene: -
clone size: -
J gene: TRBJ1-5
V gene: TRBV5-1
CDR3 protein: CASSLGSYQPQHF
CDR3 DNA: TGCGCCAGCAGCTTGGGATCCTATCAGCCCCAGCATTTT

D gene: -
clone size: -
J gene: TRBJ2-7
V gene: TRBV29-1
CDR3 protein: CSVLGPYEQYF
CDR3 DNA: TGCAGCGTTCTGGGGCCTTACGAGCAGTACTTC